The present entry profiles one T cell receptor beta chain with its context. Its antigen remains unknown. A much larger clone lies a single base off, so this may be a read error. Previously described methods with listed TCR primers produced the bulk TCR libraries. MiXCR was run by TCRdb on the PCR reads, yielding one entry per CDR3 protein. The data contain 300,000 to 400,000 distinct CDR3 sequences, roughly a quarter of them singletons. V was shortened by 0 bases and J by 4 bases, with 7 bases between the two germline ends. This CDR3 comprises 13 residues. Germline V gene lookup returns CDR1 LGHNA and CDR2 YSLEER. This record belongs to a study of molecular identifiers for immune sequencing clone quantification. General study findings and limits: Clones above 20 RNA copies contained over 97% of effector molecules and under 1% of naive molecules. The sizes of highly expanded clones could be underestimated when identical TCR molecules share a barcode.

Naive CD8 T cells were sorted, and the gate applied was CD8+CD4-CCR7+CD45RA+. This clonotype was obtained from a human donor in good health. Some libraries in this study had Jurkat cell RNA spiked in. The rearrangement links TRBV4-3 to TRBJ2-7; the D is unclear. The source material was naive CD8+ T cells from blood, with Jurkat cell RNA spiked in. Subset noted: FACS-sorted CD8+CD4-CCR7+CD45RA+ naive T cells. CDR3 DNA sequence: TGCGCCAGCAGCCAAGAACCAGAGTACGAGCAGTACTTC. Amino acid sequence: CASSQEPEYEQYF.